This T cell receptor (beta chain) was sequenced during a study of control samples from healthy donors and cancer patients. Libraries were prepared by immunoSEQ multiplex PCR; TCRdb keeps only in-frame clonotypes and omits some of them. In the table there are over 150,000 clones, about 91% of which are singletons. Germline V gene data show CDR1 as LNHNV and CDR2 as YYDKDF (reference sequence). Trimming took 0 bases from V and 4 from J, leaving 18 bases between them. This CDR3 comprises 17 residues. The V and J genes are TRBV15 and TRBJ2-5, with a possible D match to TRBD1 (6 bases). This TCR came from a woman aged 40 to 55 in good health. Sequences were obtained from blood. CDR3 sequence reads: CATSRDRTGTSGETQYF. For the CDR3, the DNA is TGTGCCACCAGCAGAGACCGAACAGGGACCTCTGGAGAGACCCAGTACTTC.